This entry describes one TCR beta chain. Its antigen remains unidentified. The source of the sample is a study of human T cells and chemical hapten exposure. About the study: Sensitizing treatment utilized 2% DPC over a 2 cm by 2 cm portion of upper inner arm skin. Notes on the study in general: Against controls, expanded TCRs gave rise to significantly more large CDR3 similarity clusters.

V lost 5 bases to trimming and J lost 7 bases, with 17 bases between them. Germline loops: CDR1 SQVTM, CDR2 ANQGSEA. The length of the CDR3 is 13 residues. Indicated time point: patch test 2, 6 weeks after DPC sensitization. The treatment is: therapeutic diphenylcyclopropenone sensitization with weekly scalp DPC. Non-pregnant alopecia patients aged 18 to 70, suitable for DPC therapy. Unique molecular identifiers were attached to individual cDNA molecules during library preparation. MiXCR, applied by TCRdb to the RACE reads, yields one record per CDR3 protein. The sample has 110,000 or so distinct CDR3 sequences; 9% to 9.5% are singletons.

This TCR came from a woman in her forties with alopecia areata. Some clones in this sample may be carry-over from other donors' samples. This chain connects TRBV29-1 to TRBJ1-1; D not certain. Specimen: whole blood, collected in connection with sensitization to the hapten diphenylcyclopropenone (DPC). The CDR3: CSVSRGLPNEAFF. In nucleotides, the CDR3 is TGCAGCGTTTCGAGAGGCCTTCCGAATGAAGCTTTCTTT.